Described below is a single T cell receptor (beta chain) sequence and its context. This CDR3 is built from 15 residues. The ends were cut back, 4 bases at V and 7 bases at J, with 20 bases in the middle. Germline V CDR1 and CDR2: SGHNT, YYREEE (reference sequence). The record originates from a study of blood T cell repertoires in COVID-19. Measured with immunoSEQ multiplex PCR; TCRdb has only the in-frame clones, and not every one. Here the sample spans hundreds of thousands of clones, approximately 85% being singletons. Participants had their cohort set by participant-reported clinical history. Among Cohort 3 donors, those recovered had two negative PCRs, clearance, or symptom resolution.

The sample taken for sequencing was PBMCs or T cells enriched from blood (not recorded which). The clonotype comes from a woman between 25 and 40 years old who had recovered from COVID-19. This chain joins TRBV5-4 and TRBJ1-2; TRBD1 might be the D (5 bases). In nucleotides, the CDR3 is TGTGCCAGCAGCCCTAGATCGTCCAGGGTAGGTGGCTACACCTTC. Protein product: CASSPRSSRVGGYTF.